These 27 T cell receptor beta chains were all obtained from the same sample, sequenced in a study of cytomegalovirus exposure and HLA in healthy donors. Primers: 60 Vbeta forward and 13 Jbeta reverse. TCRdb's copy holds only in-frame clones and misses some; the assay was immunoSEQ multiplex PCR. The sample includes over 150,000 clones, 70% to 90% of them seen just once. The sequencing input was PBMCs. These receptors originate from a woman aged 30 to 39 in good health and CMV-seronegative.

The J gene is TRBJ1-2, the V gene TRBV27; TRBD1 matches 8 bases. Looked up from germline, CDR1 is MNHEY and CDR2 is SMNVEV (reference sequence). The CDR3 length is 19 residues. J lost 1 base, V lost 3 bases, and 16 bases had no gene match. In DNA, the CDR3 is TGTGCCAGCAGTTTTACCTCAACCCCTGACAGGGGACGTAACTATGGCTACACCTTC. This gives the protein CASSFTSTPDRGRNYGYTF.

This clone has a single count. The chain has TRBV27 and TRBJ1-5; the match to TRBD1 covers 10 bases. The germline CDR1 and CDR2 sequences are MNHEY and SMNVEV (reference sequence). The junction had 9 bases not matched to a gene; V was cut back by 6 bases and J by 7 bases. The CDR3 has 15 amino acids. The CDR3 region is CASSLTGGYRQPQHF. The CDR3 coding sequence is TGTGCCAGCAGCCTGACAGGGGGCTATAGACAGCCCCAGCATTTT.

CDR3: CASSLGGPGTGALAGNEKLFF. As DNA, the CDR3 is TGCGCCAGCAGCTTGGGAGGCCCCGGGACAGGGGCCCTTGCGGGTAATGAAAAACTGTTTTTT. J is TRBJ1-4 and V is TRBV5-1, with 10 bases fitting TRBD1. CDR1 and CDR2 (germline): SGHRS, YFSETQ. With V trimmed by 0 bases and J by 4 bases, 18 bases remained unmatched. The CDR3 runs 21 residues.

CDR3 region: CASSFPQGQGAGWSNQPQHF. CDR3 nucleotide sequence: TGTGCCAGCAGTTTCCCCCAGGGACAGGGGGCAGGTTGGAGCAATCAGCCCCAGCATTTT. V usage is TRBV28 and J usage is TRBJ1-5; TRBD1 matches 12 bases. Trimming cost V 3 bases and J 1 base; bases outside gene matches: 13. This CDR3 has 20 residues. CDR1 and CDR2 from the germline V gene are MDHEN and SYDVKM.

This clone appeared once. The rearrangement uses TRBV4-3 and TRBJ2-5; 8 bases map to TRBD1. V was clipped by 4 bases and J by 4 bases; unmatched bases: 8. The germline V gene encodes CDR1 LGHNA and CDR2 YSLEER. CDR3 length: 15 residues. The CDR3 loop is CASSLQGAGGETQYF. The CDR3 coding sequence is TGCGCCAGCAGCCTCCAGGGGGCAGGCGGAGAGACCCAGTACTTC.

The rearrangement joins TRBV5-5 to TRBJ2-7; TRBD1 agrees at 8 bases. V lost 0 bases to trimming and J lost 7 bases; unmatched junction nucleotides: 12. Germline lookup yields CDR1 SGHKS and CDR2 YYEKEE (reference sequence). The CDR3 sequence is 16 residues long. CDR3 in amino acids: CASSLDDRGWGQEQYF. CDR3 coding DNA: TGTGCCAGCAGCTTGGACGACAGGGGATGGGGGCAGGAGCAGTACTTC.

CDR3 sequence: CASSLVFGVRGEQYF. In DNA form, the CDR3 reads TGTGCCAGCAGTTTGGTATTTGGAGTTCGGGGTGAGCAGTACTTC. The chain recombines TRBV28 with TRBJ2-7; D is possibly TRBD2 (5 bases). The CDR3 runs to 15 residues. Germline V gives CDR1 MDHEN, CDR2 SYDVKM. Trimming removed 3 bases at V and 7 bases at J, with 19 bases between.

The rearrangement joins TRBV5-4 to TRBJ2-5; maybe TRBD1 (5 bases). The CDR3 extends over 14 amino acids. Per germline, CDR1 SGHNT and CDR2 YYREEE (reference sequence). V shed 1 base and J shed 1 base, with 8 bases lying between them. CDR3 in amino acids: CASSLQGPQETQYF. DNA of the CDR3: TGTGCCAGCAGCTTGCAGGGTCCCCAAGAGACCCAGTACTTC.

The chain recombines TRBV10-2 with TRBJ2-3, with unresolved D. CDR1 and CDR2 from the germline V gene are WSHSY and SAAADI. The V end was cut by 6 bases, the J end by 1 base, with 14 bases between. This CDR3 is 15 amino acids long. For the CDR3, the DNA is TGCGCCAGCAGGCTCGGCGGCGTTGGCACAGATACGCAGTATTTT. Translation gives CASRLGGVGTDTQYF.

This chain links TRBV5-6 with TRBJ1-1, with D perhaps matching TRBD1 (5 bases). V was cut by 4 bases and J by 1 base, with 14 bases left in between. The CDR3 covers 15 residues. In germline, CDR1 is SGHDT, CDR2 YYEEEE. CDR3: CASSKRGAANTEAFF. Here the CDR3 DNA reads TGTGCCAGCAGCAAGCGGGGCGCGGCGAACACTGAAGCTTTCTTT.

The chain employs TRBV6-5 and TRBJ2-7; D remains ambiguous. Germline V gene data show CDR1 as MNHEY and CDR2 as SVGAGI. The CDR3 has 13 amino acids. Trimming cost V 2 bases and J 3 bases, with 8 bases left between them. The CDR3: CASSYSLLYEQYF. DNA for the CDR3: TGTGCCAGCAGTTACAGCCTCCTCTACGAGCAGTACTTC.

The CDR3 DNA sequence: TGTGCCAGCAGATCGGGGGGGAACACTGAAGCTTTCTTT. It encodes CASRSGGNTEAFF. The chain couples TRBV2 to TRBJ1-1; perhaps TRBD1 as D (5 bases). The V gene lost 6 bases and the J gene lost 1 base, with 9 bases spanning the gap. The CDR3 spans 13 residues. The V gene's germline CDR1 is SNHLY and CDR2 FYNNEI.

The rearrangement links TRBV5-1 to TRBJ1-2, with a possible D match to TRBD1 (5 bases). Trimming removed 0 bases from V and 7 bases from J, with 13 bases in between. CDR1 and CDR2 from the germline V gene are SGHRS and YFSETQ. CDR3 size: 14 residues. The chain's CDR3 is CASSLEGGAGGYTF. The CDR3 DNA reads as TGCGCCAGCAGCTTGGAAGGAGGGGCCGGTGGCTACACCTTC. Variable domain in full (rest from reference TRBV5-1 and TRBJ1-2): KAGVTQTPRYLIKTRGQQVTLSCSPISGHRSVSWYQQTPGQGLQFLFEYFSETQRNKGNFPGRFSGRQFSNSRSEMNVSTLELGDSALYLCASSLEGGAGGYTFGSGTRLTVV.

This rearrangement joins TRBV10-3 to TRBJ2-1, with TRBD1 identical over 9 bases. The CDR3 sequence is 16 residues long. Unmatched junction bases numbered 9, after V lost 5 bases and J lost 4 bases. The germline gives CDR1 ENHRY, CDR2 SYGVKD. CDR3 sequence (DNA): TGTGCCATCAGTCCAATCACAGGGGGCAGTTACAATGAGCAGTTCTTC. Encoded protein: CAISPITGGSYNEQFF.

The chain combines TRBV6-5 with TRBJ2-1; TRBD2 matches 8 bases. The length of the CDR3 is 13 residues. Germline V CDR1 and CDR2: MNHEY, SVGAGI. The trim removed 5 bases at V and 6 bases at J, leaving 3 bases unmatched. The chain's CDR3 is CASSPGTSNEQFF. CDR3 bases: TGTGCCAGCAGTCCCGGGACTAGCAATGAGCAGTTCTTC.

The genes are TRBV10-3 and TRBJ1-5; unclear D gene. This CDR3 is 14 amino acids long. CDR1 and CDR2 from the germline V gene are ENHRY and SYGVKD. V dropped 0 bases and J dropped 7 bases, with 10 bases sitting between them. The CDR3 DNA sequence: TGTGCCATCAGTGAGTCAGTTCGGGGACAGCCCCAGCATTTT. The encoded protein is CAISESVRGQPQHF.

This sequence joins TRBV4-1 and TRBJ2-1, with 8 bases identical to TRBD2. Germline loops: CDR1 MGHRA, CDR2 YSYEKL. This CDR3 comprises 15 residues. J was trimmed by 8 bases and V by 3 bases; bases with no gene match: 9. The chain's CDR3 is CASSQGAGREDEQFF. DNA of the CDR3: TGCGCCAGCAGCCAGGGGGCCGGGAGGGAGGATGAGCAGTTCTTC.

The chain uses TRBV4-3 and TRBJ1-5, with D tentatively TRBD1 (6 bases). The CDR3 loop spans 16 amino acids. Trimming cost V 0 bases and J 5 bases, with 14 bases left between them. Germline V gene data show CDR1 as LGHNA and CDR2 as YSLEER. The CDR3 DNA reads TGCGCCAGCAGCCAAGATCAGGGGTTGACACATCAGCCCCAGCATTTT. This codes for CASSQDQGLTHQPQHF.

V gene TRBV7-2 combines with J gene TRBJ1-1, with no clear D. V was shortened by 2 bases and J by 0 bases, with 4 bases between the two germline ends. Germline CDR1 SGHTA, CDR2 FQGNSA. This CDR3 region has 13 residues. DNA for the CDR3: TGTGCCAGCAGCTTACAGTTGAACACTGAAGCTTTCTTT. Encoded protein: CASSLQLNTEAFF.

The chain recombines TRBV6-6 with TRBJ2-7, with TRBD1 matching over 10 bases. The CDR3 contains 15 residues. J gave up 2 bases and V 6 bases, and 7 bases lay outside the gene matches. CDR1 and CDR2 from the germline V gene are MNHNY and SVGAGI (reference sequence). CDR3 DNA: TGTGCCAGCAGACAGACCGGGACAGGGGCCTACGAGCAGTACTTC. This translates into CASRQTGTGAYEQYF.

The V call is TRBV7-6, the J call TRBJ2-1; D gene ambiguous. The V and J ends lost 4 bases and 3 bases respectively, with 7 bases between them. CDR3 length equals 13 residues. Germline CDR1 SGHVS, CDR2 FNYEAQ. In DNA, the CDR3 is TGTGCCAGCAGCTCGTACTACTACAATGAGCAGTTCTTC. Translated, it gives CASSSYYYNEQFF.

This clone was observed a single time. The gene calls are TRBV6-5 and TRBJ1-2, with 7 bases aligning to TRBD1. Trimming took 0 bases from V and 0 from J; bases not matched to a gene: 1. The CDR3 spans 15 residues. Germline CDR1 MNHEY, CDR2 SVGAGI. CDR3 amino acids: CASSYSGQTNYGYTF. The DNA for the CDR3 is TGTGCCAGCAGTTACTCGGGACAGACTAACTATGGCTACACCTTC.

The rearrangement uses TRBV27 and TRBJ2-5; 8 bases map to TRBD1. Germline assignment: CDR1 MNHEY and CDR2 SMNVEV (reference sequence). This CDR3 has 17 amino acids. V shed 6 bases and J 1 base; nucleotides not matched to a gene: 13. The CDR3 loop reads CASSRLLDRVRQETQYF. The CDR3 DNA sequence: TGTGCCAGCAGCCGACTTCTGGACAGGGTCCGCCAAGAGACCCAGTACTTC.

V usage is TRBV19 and J usage is TRBJ1-5; TRBD1 aligns across 9 bases. The germline V gene has CDR1 LNHDA and CDR2 SQIVND (reference sequence). The CDR3 is 14 amino acids. V was pared by 10 bases and J by 3 bases, with 7 bases of the junction left unmatched. The DNA for the CDR3 is TGTGCCACCCGGGGGGACAGGGCCAATCAGCCCCAGCATTTT. It yields the protein CATRGDRANQPQHF.

This sequence joins TRBV5-8 and TRBJ1-4; no firm D call. There are 16 residues in the CDR3. V lost 0 bases and J lost 0, with 9 bases in between. Per germline, CDR1 SGHTS and CDR2 YDEGEE. CDR3 DNA sequence: TGTGCCAGCAGCTTGGCGGGTCCTGCAACTAATGAAAAACTGTTTTTT. It yields the protein CASSLAGPATNEKLFF.

This chain joins TRBV28 and TRBJ2-7, with TRBD1 matching over 7 bases. The CDR3 totals 15 residues. Germline CDR1 is MDHEN and CDR2 is SYDVKM. The V segment lost 2 bases and the J segment 0 bases; nucleotides outside the gene matches: 4. The CDR3 loop reads CASSLDRALSYEQYF. Here the CDR3 DNA reads TGTGCCAGCAGTTTAGACAGGGCCCTCTCCTACGAGCAGTACTTC.

The chain combines TRBV6-6 with TRBJ2-1; maybe TRBD1 (5 bases). The CDR3 consists of 13 residues. V was pared by 6 bases and J by 9 bases, with 15 bases between. Looked up from germline, CDR1 is MNHNY and CDR2 is SVGAGI (reference sequence). CDR3 sequence reads: CASSLGHQREQFF. The CDR3, as DNA: TGTGCCAGCAGCCTCGGACACCAGCGTGAGCAGTTCTTC.